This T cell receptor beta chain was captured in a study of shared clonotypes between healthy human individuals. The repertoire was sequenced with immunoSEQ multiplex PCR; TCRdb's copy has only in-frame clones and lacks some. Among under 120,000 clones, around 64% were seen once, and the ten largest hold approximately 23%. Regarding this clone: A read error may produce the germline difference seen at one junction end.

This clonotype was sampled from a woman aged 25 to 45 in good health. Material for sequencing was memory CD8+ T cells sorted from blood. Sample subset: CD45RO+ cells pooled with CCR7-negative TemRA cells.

CDR3: CSAEIGEYEAGYEQYF. CDR3 DNA: TGCAGCGCTGAAATTGGCGAGTACGAAGCAGGTTACGAGCAGTACTTC. This chain links TRBV29-1 with TRBJ2-7; D is uncertain. The germline gives CDR1 SQVTM, CDR2 ANQGSEA. The CDR3 totals 16 residues.